Sequencing of this T cell receptor beta chain was carried out in a study of blood T cell repertoires in COVID-19. The CDR3 loop spans 12 amino acids. Per the germline V gene, CDR1 is MNHNY and CDR2 is SVGAGI (reference sequence). Deletions cut 5 bases from V and 8 bases from J, with 12 bases between. Repertoires were generated with immunoSEQ multiplex PCR, while TCRdb's copy carries only in-frame clones and drops some. Counted here are approximately 240,000 clones, roughly 87% occurring once; the ten biggest clones make up just under 6.5%. The sample taken for sequencing was PBMCs or T cells enriched from blood (not recorded which). The TCR sequence derives from a woman aged 25 to 39 with acute COVID-19. The chain joins TRBV6-6 to TRBJ1-2; TRBD1 is a possible D gene (6 bases). CDR3: CASSKDSRGYTF. As DNA, the CDR3 is TGTGCCAGCAGTAAGGACAGTAGGGGCTACACCTTC.